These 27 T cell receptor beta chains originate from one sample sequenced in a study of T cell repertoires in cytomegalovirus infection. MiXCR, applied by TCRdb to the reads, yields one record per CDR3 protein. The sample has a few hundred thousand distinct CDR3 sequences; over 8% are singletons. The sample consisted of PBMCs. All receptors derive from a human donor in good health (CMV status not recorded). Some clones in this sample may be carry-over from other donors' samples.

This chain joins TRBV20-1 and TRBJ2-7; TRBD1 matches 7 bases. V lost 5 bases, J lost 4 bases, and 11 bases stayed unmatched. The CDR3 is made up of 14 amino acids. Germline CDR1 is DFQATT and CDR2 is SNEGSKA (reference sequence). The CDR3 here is CSALPPGQLYEQYF. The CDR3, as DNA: TGCAGTGCTCTTCCACCGGGACAGCTTTACGAGCAGTACTTC.

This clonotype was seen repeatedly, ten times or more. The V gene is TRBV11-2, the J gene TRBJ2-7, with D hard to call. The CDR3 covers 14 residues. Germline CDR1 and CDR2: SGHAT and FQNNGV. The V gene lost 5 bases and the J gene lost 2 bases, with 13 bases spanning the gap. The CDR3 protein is CASSPVRSTYEQYF. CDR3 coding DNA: TGTGCCAGCAGCCCGGTACGGAGTACCTACGAGCAGTACTTC.

CDR3 bases: TGTGCCAGCAGCTTAAATCCCCGATTTACCGGGGCCAACGTCCTGACTTTC. Translated: CASSLNPRFTGANVLTF. V gene TRBV7-2 combines with J gene TRBJ2-6, with D unresolved. Per germline, CDR1 SGHTA and CDR2 FQGNSA. The germline V and J ends were trimmed by 2 bases and 4 bases, with 15 bases remaining between them. This CDR3 is 17 amino acids long.

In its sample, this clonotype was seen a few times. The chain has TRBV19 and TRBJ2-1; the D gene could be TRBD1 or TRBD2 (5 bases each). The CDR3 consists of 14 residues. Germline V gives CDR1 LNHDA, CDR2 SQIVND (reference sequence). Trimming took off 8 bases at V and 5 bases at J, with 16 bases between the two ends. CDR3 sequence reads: CASSRGRINNEQFF. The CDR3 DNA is TGTGCCAGTTCGAGGGGCCGGATTAACAATGAGCAGTTCTTC.

In nucleotides, the CDR3 is TGTGCTAGTGGTTTGGTACAGGGGGGAGATCAGCCCCAGCATTTT. Amino acid sequence: CASGLVQGGDQPQHF. The V gene is TRBV12-5, the J gene TRBJ1-5; 8 nucleotides match TRBD1. In germline, CDR1 is LGHNT, CDR2 FRNRAP. J gave up 5 bases and V 0 bases, and 3 bases lay outside the gene matches. This CDR3 has 15 amino acids. The full variable domain, in which reference TRBV12-5 and TRBJ1-5 provide the parts outside the CDR3, is DARVTQTPRHKVTEMGQEVTMRCQPILGHNTVFWYRQTMMQGLELLAYFRNRAPLDDSGMPKDRFSAEMPDATLATLKIQPSEPRDSAVYFCASGLVQGGDQPQHFGDGTRLSIL.

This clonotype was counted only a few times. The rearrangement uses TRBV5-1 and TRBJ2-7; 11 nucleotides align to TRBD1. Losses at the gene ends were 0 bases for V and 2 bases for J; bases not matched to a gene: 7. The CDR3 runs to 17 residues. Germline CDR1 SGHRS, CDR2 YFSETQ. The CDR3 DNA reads TGCGCCAGCAGCTTGGCCTCAGGACAGGGGGCGGCCTACGAGCAGTACTTC. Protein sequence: CASSLASGQGAAYEQYF.

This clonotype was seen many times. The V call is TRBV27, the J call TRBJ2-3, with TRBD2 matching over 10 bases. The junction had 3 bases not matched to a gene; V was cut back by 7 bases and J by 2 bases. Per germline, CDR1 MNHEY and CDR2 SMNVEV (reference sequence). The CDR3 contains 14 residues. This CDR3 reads CASMGLANTDTQYF. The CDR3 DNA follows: TGTGCCAGCATGGGACTAGCGAACACAGATACGCAGTATTTT.

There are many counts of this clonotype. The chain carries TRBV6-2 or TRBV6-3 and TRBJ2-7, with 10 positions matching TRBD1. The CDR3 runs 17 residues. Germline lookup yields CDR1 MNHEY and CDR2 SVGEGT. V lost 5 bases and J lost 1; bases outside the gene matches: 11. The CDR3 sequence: CASSPWIGQGESYEQYF. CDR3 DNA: TGTGCCAGCAGTCCCTGGATTGGACAGGGGGAGTCCTACGAGCAGTACTTC.

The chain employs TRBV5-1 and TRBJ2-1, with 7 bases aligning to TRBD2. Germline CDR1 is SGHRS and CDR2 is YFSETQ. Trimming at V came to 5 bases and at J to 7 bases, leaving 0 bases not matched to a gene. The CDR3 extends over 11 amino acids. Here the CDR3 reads CASRGGNEQFF. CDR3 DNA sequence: TGCGCCAGCAGGGGAGGGAATGAGCAGTTCTTC.

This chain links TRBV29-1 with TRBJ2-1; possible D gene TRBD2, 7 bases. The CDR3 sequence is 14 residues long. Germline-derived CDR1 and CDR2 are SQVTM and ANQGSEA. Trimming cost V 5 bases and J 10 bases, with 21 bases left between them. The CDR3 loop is CSVKQGAGVEEQFF. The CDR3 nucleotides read TGCAGCGTTAAACAGGGCGCGGGAGTCGAGGAGCAGTTCTTC.

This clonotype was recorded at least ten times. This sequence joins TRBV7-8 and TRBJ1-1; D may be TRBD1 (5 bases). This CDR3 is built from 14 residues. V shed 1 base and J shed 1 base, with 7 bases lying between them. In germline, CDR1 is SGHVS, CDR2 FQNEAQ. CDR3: CASSLDGGNTEAFF. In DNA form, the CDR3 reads TGTGCCAGCAGCTTAGACGGGGGGAACACTGAAGCTTTCTTT.

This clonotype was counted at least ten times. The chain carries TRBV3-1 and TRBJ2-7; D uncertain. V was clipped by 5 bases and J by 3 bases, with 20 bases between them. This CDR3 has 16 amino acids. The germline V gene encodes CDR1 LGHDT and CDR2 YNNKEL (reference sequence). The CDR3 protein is CASSYKPGIDLYEQYF. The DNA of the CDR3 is TGTGCCAGCAGCTACAAACCCGGTATCGACCTCTACGAGCAGTACTTC.

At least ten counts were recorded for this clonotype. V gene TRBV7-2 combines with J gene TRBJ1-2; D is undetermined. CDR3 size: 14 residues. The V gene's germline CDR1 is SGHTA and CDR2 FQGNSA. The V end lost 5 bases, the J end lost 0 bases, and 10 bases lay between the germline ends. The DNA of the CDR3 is TGTGCCAGCAGCCTGGGCCCAGCTAACTATGGCTACACCTTC. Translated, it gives CASSLGPANYGYTF.

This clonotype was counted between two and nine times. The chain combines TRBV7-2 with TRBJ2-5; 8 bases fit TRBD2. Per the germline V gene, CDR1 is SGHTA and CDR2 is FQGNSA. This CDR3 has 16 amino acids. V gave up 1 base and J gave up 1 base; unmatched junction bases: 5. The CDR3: CASSLGLASSQETQYF. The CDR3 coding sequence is TGTGCCAGCAGCTTAGGACTAGCGAGTAGCCAAGAGACCCAGTACTTC.

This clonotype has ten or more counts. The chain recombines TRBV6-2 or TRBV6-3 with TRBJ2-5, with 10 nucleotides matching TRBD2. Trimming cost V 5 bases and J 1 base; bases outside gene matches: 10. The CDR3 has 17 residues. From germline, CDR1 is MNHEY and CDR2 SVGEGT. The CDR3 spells CASSPRTSGGLQETQYF. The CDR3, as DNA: TGTGCCAGCAGTCCCCGGACTAGCGGTGGGCTCCAAGAGACCCAGTACTTC.

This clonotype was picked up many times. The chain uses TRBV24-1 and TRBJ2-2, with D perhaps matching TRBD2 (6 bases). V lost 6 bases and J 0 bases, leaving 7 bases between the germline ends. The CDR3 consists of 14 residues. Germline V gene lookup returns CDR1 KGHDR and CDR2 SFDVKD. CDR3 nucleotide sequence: TGTGCCACCAGTCGGGAGTCGAACACCGGGGAGCTGTTTTTT. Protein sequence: CATSRESNTGELFF.

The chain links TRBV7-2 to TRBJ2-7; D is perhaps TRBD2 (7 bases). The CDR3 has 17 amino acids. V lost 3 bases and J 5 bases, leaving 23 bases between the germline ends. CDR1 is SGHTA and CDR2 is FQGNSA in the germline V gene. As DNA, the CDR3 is TGTGCCAGCAGCTTTACGGGGTTAGGGGGGGGTCACGACGAGCAGTACTTC. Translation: CASSFTGLGGGHDEQYF.

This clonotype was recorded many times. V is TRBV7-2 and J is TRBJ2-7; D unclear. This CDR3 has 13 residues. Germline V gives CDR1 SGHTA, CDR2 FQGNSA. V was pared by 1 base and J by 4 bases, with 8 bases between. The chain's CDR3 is CASSLDPNYEQYF. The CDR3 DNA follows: TGTGCCAGCAGCTTAGACCCGAATTACGAGCAGTACTTC.

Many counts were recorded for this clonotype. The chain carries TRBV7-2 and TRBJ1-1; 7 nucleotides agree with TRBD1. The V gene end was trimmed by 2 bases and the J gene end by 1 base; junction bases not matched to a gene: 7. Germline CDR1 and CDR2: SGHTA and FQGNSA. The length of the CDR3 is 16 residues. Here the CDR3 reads CASSLRTGQANTEAFF. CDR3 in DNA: TGTGCCAGCAGCTTAAGGACCGGACAGGCGAACACTGAAGCTTTCTTT.

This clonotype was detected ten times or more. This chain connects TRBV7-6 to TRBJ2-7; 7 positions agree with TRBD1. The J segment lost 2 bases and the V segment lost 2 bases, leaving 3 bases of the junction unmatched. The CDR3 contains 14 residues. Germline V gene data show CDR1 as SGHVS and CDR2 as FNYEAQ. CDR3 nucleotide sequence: TGTGCCAGCAGCTTAACAGGGACAGCCTACGAGCAGTACTTC. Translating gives CASSLTGTAYEQYF.

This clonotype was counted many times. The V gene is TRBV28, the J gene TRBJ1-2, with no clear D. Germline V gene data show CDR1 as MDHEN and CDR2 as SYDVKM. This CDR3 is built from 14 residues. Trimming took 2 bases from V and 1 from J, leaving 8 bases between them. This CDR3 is CASSLVGNNYGYTF. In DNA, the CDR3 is TGTGCCAGCAGTTTAGTGGGGAATAACTATGGCTACACCTTC.

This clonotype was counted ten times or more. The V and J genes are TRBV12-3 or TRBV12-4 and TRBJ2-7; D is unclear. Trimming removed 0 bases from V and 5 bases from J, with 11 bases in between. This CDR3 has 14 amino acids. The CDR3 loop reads CASSLASLRDEQYF. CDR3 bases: TGTGCCAGCAGTTTAGCCTCCCTTAGGGACGAGCAGTACTTC.

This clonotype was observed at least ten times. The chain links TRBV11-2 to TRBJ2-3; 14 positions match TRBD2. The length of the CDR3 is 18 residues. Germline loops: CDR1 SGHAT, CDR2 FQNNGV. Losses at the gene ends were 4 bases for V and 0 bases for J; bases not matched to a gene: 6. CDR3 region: CASSSRLAGGASTDTQYF. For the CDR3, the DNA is TGTGCCAGCAGCTCTAGACTAGCGGGAGGGGCTAGCACAGATACGCAGTATTTT.

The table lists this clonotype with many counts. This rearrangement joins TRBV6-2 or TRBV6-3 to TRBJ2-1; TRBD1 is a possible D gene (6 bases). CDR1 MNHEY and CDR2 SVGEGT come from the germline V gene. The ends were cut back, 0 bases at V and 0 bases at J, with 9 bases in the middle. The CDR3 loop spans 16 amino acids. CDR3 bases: TGTGCCAGCAGTTACTCCACAGGGCGCTCCTACAATGAGCAGTTCTTC. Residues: CASSYSTGRSYNEQFF.

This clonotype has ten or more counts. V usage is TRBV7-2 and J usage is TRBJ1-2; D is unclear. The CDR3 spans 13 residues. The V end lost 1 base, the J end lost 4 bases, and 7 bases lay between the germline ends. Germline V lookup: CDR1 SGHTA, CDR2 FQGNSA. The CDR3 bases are TGTGCCAGCAGCTTAGGTAGTTCCTATGGCTACACCTTC. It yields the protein CASSLGSSYGYTF. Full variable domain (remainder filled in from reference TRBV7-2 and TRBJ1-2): GAGVSQSPSNKVTEKGKDVELRCDPISGHTALYWYRQSLGQGLEFLIYFQGNSAPDKSGLPSDRFSAERTGGSVSTLTIQRTQQEDSAVYLCASSLGSSYGYTFGSGTRLTVV.

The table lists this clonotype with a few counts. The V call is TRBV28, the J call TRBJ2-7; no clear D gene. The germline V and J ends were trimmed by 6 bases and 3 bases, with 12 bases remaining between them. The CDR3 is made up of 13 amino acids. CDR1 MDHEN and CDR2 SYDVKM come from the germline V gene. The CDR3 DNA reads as TGTGCCAGCAGCATCCCCCCAGGCTACGAGCAGTACTTC. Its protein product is CASSIPPGYEQYF.

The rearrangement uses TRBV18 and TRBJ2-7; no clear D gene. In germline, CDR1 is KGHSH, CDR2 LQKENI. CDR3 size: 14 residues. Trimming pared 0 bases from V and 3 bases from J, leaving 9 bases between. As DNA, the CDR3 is TGTGCCAGCTCACCACCGGGTAGCATCTACGAGCAGTACTTC. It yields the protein CASSPPGSIYEQYF.